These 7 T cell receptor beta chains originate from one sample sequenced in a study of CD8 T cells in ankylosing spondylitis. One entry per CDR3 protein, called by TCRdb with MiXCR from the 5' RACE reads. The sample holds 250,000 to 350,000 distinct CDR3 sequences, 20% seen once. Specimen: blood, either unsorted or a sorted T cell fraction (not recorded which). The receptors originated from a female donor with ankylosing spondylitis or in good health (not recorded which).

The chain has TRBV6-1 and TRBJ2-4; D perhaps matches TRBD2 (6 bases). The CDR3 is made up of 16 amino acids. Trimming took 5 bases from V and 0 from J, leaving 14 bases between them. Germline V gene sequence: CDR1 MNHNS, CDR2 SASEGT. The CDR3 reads CASSPWGVGAKNIQYF. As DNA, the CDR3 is TGTGCCAGCAGTCCTTGGGGGGTGGGAGCCAAAAACATTCAGTACTTC.

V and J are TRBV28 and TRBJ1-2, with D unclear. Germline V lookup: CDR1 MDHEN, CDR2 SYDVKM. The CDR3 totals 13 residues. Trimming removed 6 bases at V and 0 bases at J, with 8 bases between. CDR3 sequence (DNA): TGTGCCAGCAGATCTTCACCTAACTATGGCTACACCTTC. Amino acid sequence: CASRSSPNYGYTF.

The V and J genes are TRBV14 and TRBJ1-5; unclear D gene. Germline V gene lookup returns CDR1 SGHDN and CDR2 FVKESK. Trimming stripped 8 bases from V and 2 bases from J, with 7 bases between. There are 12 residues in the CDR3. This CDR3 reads CASALGNQPQHF. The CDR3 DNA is TGTGCCAGCGCCCTTGGCAATCAGCCCCAGCATTTT. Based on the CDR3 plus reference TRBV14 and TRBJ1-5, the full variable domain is EAGVTQFPSHSVIEKGQTVTLRCDPISGHDNLYWYRRVMGKEIKFLLHFVKESKQDESGMPNNRFLAERTGGTYSTLKVQPAELEDSGVYFCASALGNQPQHFGDGTRLSIL.

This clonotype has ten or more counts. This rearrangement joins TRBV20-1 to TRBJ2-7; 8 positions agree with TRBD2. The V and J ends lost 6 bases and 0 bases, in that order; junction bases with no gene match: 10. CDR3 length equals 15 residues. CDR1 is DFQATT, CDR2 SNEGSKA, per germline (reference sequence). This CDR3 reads CSAPRPGTSSYEQYF. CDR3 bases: TGCAGTGCCCCCCGTCCCGGGACTAGCTCCTACGAGCAGTACTTC.

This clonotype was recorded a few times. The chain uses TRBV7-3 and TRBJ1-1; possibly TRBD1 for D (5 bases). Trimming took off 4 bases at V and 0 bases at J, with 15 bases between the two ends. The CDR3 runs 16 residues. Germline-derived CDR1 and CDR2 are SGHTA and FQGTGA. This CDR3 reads CASSSSRGTVNTEAFF. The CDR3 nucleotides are TGTGCCAGCAGCTCCTCTAGAGGGACGGTGAACACTGAAGCTTTCTTT.

The CDR3 region has the DNA TGTGCCAGCAGCCCTACGGGGGGCAGGGGATTGGGGCAGTACTTC. It codes for CASSPTGGRGLGQYF. The V and J genes are TRBV9 and TRBJ2-7; D might be TRBD2 (7 bases). The CDR3 has 15 residues. V lost 4 bases and J 9 bases, leaving 23 bases between the germline ends. The germline CDR1 and CDR2 sequences are SGDLS and YYNGEE. Drawing the rest from reference TRBV9 and TRBJ2-7, the complete variable domain is DSGVTQTPKHLITATGQRVTLRCSPRSGDLSVYWYQQSLDQGLQFLIQYYNGEERAKGNILERFSAQQFPDLHSELNLSSLELGDSALYFCASSPTGGRGLGQYFGPGTRLTVT.

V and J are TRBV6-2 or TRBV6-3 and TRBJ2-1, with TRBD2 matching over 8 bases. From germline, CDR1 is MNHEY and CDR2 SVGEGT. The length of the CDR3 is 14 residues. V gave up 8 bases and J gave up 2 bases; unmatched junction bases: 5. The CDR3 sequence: CASGRGAAYNEQFF. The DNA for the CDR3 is TGTGCCAGCGGGCGGGGGGCCGCCTACAATGAGCAGTTCTTC.